Listed below are T cell receptor beta chains from one sample, sequenced in a study of identifying expanded T cells in peripheral blood. The table came from immunoSEQ multiplex PCR; TCRdb's copy has only in-frame clones and leaves some out. The sample contains about 110,000 clones, roughly nine tenths of which appear only once. The source material was blood. All receptors derive from a person aged 18 to 75 in good health. Each CDR3 is given with its conserved first and last residue. A D gene is named only where the DNA matches it firmly. Clone sizes are given selectively: once, few, many, or a class where the clone is expanded.

clone size	J gene	V gene	D gene	CDR3 DNA	CDR3 protein
.	TRBJ2-1	TRBV13	.	TGTGCCAGCAGCTTAGGGCAGGCTACGGGCAATGAGCAGTTCTTC	CASSLGQATGNEQFF
.	TRBJ2-3	TRBV2	TRBD2	TGTGCCGCAGCAGGGAGGGGACTGACAGATACGCAGTATTTT	CAAAGRGLTDTQYF
.	TRBJ2-1	TRBV7-7	TRBD2	TGTGCCAGCAGTTCCCTAGCTAGCGGGAGTGACAATGAGCAGTTCTTC	CASSSLASGSDNEQFF
.	TRBJ1-2	TRBV18	TRBD1	TGTGCCAGCTCACCATACAGGGGGCATAGTGGCTACACCTTC	CASSPYRGHSGYTF
once	TRBJ1-2	TRBV19	.	TGTGCCAGTAGTATAGATAGGGCGGGATCCTATGGCTACACCTTC	CASSIDRAGSYGYTF
.	TRBJ1-4	TRBV11-2	TRBD1	TGTGCCAGCAGCTTGACAGGGATTAATGAAAAACTGTTTTTT	CASSLTGINEKLFF
.	TRBJ2-1	TRBV20-1	.	TGCAGTGCTTACCGGACCCGGCTGTTCTTC	CSAYRTRLFF
.	TRBJ1-1	TRBV6-5	.	TGTGCCAGCAATGAGTTCATGAACACTGAAGCTTTCTTT	CASNEFMNTEAFF
.	TRBJ1-2	TRBV6-1	.	TGTGCCAGCAGTGTAGAGGGGCCCTCAACGGGCTACACCTTC	CASSVEGPSTGYTF
.	TRBJ2-7	TRBV5-4	TRBD1	TGTGCCAGCAGCCCTAACAGGGGCGATAACTACGAGCAGTACTTC	CASSPNRGDNYEQYF
.	TRBJ2-7	TRBV28	TRBD1	TGTGCCAGCAGTCCAAGGGGACAGGGGGAAGGAGAGCAGTACTTC	CASSPRGQGEGEQYF
once	TRBJ2-5	TRBV7-2	TRBD2	TGTGCAAGCAGGTCTAGCGGGGGGCTAAAGACCCAGTACTTC	CASRSSGGLKTQYF
few	TRBJ1-1	TRBV19	TRBD1	TGTGCCAGTAGTAGAAACAGGGGGCGCACTGAAGCTTTCTTT	CASSRNRGRTEAFF
.	TRBJ1-1	TRBV19	TRBD1	TGTGCCAGTGGGACAGCGAACACTGAAGCTTTCTTT	CASGTANTEAFF
.	TRBJ2-3	TRBV6-5	.	TGTGCCAGCAGTTCCCCGGGACCATTGGGTACGCAGTATTTT	CASSSPGPLGTQYF
.	TRBJ2-7	TRBV6-5	.	TGTGCCAGCAGTTACCTTCTCCGGGACGAGCAGTACTTC	CASSYLLRDEQYF
few	TRBJ2-7	TRBV11-2	.	TGTGCCAGCAGCAAACTACAGGGTGGGGGCCAGTACTCCTACGAGCAGTACTTC	CASSKLQGGGQYSYEQYF
few	TRBJ2-7	TRBV10-3	TRBD2	TGTGCCATCAGTGAGTCCGGACTAGCGGGAGGGCCGCTCGAGCAGTACTTC	CAISESGLAGGPLEQYF
once	TRBJ2-1	TRBV4-3	TRBD1	TGCGCCAGCAGCCAGGATGACAGGGCGGGCAATGAGCAGTTCTTC	CASSQDDRAGNEQFF
few	TRBJ1-5	TRBV4-1	.	TGCGCCAGCAGCCAAGATCGTGATCAGCCCCAGCATTTT	CASSQDRDQPQHF